The following is a T cell receptor (beta chain) sequence with its context. What it binds is not known. Positive CCR7 selection of CD45RO-negative cells yielded the naive CD8 cells, and terminally differentiated effector memory CD45RA+ cells were excluded. The donors were adults (healthy and HIV-negative) with no recent acute infections or vaccinations. This record belongs to a study of shared clonotypes between healthy human individuals. The CDR3 is 13 amino acids. The germline V gene has CDR1 SGHDT and CDR2 YYEEEE. Trimming cost V 4 bases and J 3 bases, with 10 bases left between them. Notes on the study in general: It was expected that sequencing depth would affect clonotype sharing among donors. Generally, naive subsets came out with larger estimated richness than memory subsets.

At the deep level, the assay was run. The protocol was immunoSEQ multiplex PCR, while the TCRdb copy is restricted to in-frame clones and leaves out a portion. The sample records roughly 2 million clones, approximately 94% being singletons. The source of this sequence is a man younger than 30 in good health. V usage is TRBV5-6 and J usage is TRBJ1-1; TRBD1 is a possible D gene (5 bases). The sample was naive CD8+ T cells sorted from blood. The DNA of the CDR3 is TGTGCCAGCAGCCGGGGGGTTTACACTGAAGCTTTCTTT. Translated: CASSRGVYTEAFF.